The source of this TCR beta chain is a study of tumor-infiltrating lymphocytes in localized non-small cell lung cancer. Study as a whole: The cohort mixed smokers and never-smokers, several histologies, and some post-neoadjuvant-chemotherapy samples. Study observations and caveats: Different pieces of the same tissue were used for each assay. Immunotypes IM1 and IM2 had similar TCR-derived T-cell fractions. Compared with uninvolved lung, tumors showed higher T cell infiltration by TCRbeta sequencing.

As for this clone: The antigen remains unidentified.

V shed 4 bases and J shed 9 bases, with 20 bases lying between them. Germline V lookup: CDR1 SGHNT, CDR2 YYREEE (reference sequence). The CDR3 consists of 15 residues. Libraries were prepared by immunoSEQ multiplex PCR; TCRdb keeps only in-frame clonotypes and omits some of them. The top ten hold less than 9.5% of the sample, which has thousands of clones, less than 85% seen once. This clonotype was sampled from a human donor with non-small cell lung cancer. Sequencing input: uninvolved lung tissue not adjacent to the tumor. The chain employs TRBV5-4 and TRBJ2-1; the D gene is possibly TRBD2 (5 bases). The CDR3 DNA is TGTGCCAGCAGCCTCCCATTGGGAGATCGTCCTGAGCAGTTCTTC. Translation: CASSLPLGDRPEQFF.